The sequence of this T cell receptor beta chain was determined in a study of shared clonotypes between healthy human individuals. All donors qualified as healthy HIV-negative adults and had experienced no recent acute infections or vaccinations. V was trimmed by 1 base and J by 2 bases, leaving 9 bases between them. Per germline, CDR1 SGHTA and CDR2 FQGNSA. The CDR3 consists of 15 residues. Deep-level settings were used for running the assay. In the authors' methods: Junction-only sequences produced by ImmunoSEQ had no quality scores, so filtering differed. The method was immunoSEQ multiplex PCR; TCRdb's version includes in-frame clones alone and lacks a portion of them. Clone size and V and J calls were adopted from that table, with D and trimming inferred from the DNA. The table has around 480,000 clones, 75% to 80% seen once; the top ten hold approximately 12%. Findings and caveats of the study: Donors were few, which limited the genetic and exposure-history diversity represented.

As for this clone: Its target is not known.

Sequencing used PBMCs. The sequence came from a woman aged 40 to 55 in good health. Some clones in this sample may be carry-over from other donors' samples. The chain employs TRBV7-2 and TRBJ2-1, with D tentatively TRBD2 (5 bases). In nucleotides, the CDR3 is TGTGCCAGCAGCTTAGATAGCGTCCCCTACAATGAGCAGTTCTTC. It encodes CASSLDSVPYNEQFF.